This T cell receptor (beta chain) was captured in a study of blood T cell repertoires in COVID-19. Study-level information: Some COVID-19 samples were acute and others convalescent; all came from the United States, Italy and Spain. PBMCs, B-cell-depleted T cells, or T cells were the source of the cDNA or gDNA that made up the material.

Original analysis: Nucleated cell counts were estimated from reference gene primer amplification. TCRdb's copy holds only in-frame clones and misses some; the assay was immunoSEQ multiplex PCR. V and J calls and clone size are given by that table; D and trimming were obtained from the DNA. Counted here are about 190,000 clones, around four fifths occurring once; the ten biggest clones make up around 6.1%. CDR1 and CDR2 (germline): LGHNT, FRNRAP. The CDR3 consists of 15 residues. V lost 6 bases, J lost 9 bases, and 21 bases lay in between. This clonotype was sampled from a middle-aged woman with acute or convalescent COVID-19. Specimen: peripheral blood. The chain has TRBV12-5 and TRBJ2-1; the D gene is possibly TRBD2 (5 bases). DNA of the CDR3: TGTGCTAGTGGACCCGGGGTTAGTCCGGAGGTTGAGCAGTTCTTC. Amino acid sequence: CASGPGVSPEVEQFF. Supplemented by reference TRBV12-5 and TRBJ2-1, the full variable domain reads DARVTQTPRHKVTEMGQEVTMRCQPILGHNTVFWYRQTMMQGLELLAYFRNRAPLDDSGMPKDRFSAEMPDATLATLKIQPSEPRDSAVYFCASGPGVSPEVEQFFGPGTRLTVL.